The TCR beta chain under discussion was sequenced for a study of Graves' ophthalmopathy and Graves' hyperthyroidism. Regarding the study as a whole: Detection in blood was also observed for most expanded thyroid clonotypes above 0.001 frequency.

The table lists this clonotype with many counts. As yet, its antigen is unknown. CDR3 regions of TCR beta were amplified from RNA transcripts. In the first round, RT-PCR was carried out with HTBI primers, and a multiplex PCR formed the second round. MiXCR, run by TCRdb on the multiplex PCR reads, gives a single entry per CDR3 protein. The repertoire includes fewer than 350,000 distinct CDR3 sequences, around a sixth of them detected once, and roughly an eighth sits in the top ten. V was cut by 4 bases and J by 5 bases, with 18 bases left in between. The CDR3 runs to 15 residues. Germline loops: CDR1 SGHRS, CDR2 YFSETQ. Disease in donors with ophthalmopathy had moderate-to-severe activity, CAS ≥3, NOSPECS ≥4 and under 3 months' duration. Additional autoimmune diseases, uncontrolled infections, pregnancy or lactation disqualified patients.

This chain uses TRBV5-1 with TRBJ1-1, with D possibly being TRBD1 (5 bases). This clonotype was obtained from an adult man with Graves' ophthalmopathy. Material: peripheral blood. The CDR3 coding sequence is TGCGCCAGCAGCGAGCTCCGGGACTCGGTGACTGAAGCTTTCTTT. It is translated as CASSELRDSVTEAFF.